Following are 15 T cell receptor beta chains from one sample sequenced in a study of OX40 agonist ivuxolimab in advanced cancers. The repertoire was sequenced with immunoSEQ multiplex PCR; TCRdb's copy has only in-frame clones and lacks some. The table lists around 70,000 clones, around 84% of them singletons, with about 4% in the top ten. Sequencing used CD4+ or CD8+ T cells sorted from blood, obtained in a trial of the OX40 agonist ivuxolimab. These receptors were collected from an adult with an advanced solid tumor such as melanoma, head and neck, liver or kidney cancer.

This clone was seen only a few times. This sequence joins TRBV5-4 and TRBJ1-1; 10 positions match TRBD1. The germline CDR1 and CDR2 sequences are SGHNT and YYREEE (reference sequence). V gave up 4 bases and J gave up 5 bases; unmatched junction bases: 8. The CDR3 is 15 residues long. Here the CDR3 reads CASSPYRDRGTEAFF. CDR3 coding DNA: TGTGCCAGCAGCCCATACCGGGACAGGGGAACTGAAGCTTTCTTT.

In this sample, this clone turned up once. CDR3: CASGLNYGYTF. The CDR3 coding sequence is TGTGCCAGCGGACTTAACTATGGCTACACCTTC. This sequence joins TRBV7-8 and TRBJ1-2; D remains ambiguous. V gave up 8 bases and J gave up 1 base, with 5 bases separating them. Germline CDR1 is SGHVS and CDR2 is FQNEAQ. The CDR3 length is 11 residues.

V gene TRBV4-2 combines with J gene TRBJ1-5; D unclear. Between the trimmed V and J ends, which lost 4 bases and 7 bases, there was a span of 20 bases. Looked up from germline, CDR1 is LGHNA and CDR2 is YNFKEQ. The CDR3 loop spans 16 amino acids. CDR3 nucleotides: TGTGCCAGCAGCCCCCTTGGCGGGATCACGGACCAGCCCCAGCATTTT. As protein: CASSPLGGITDQPQHF.

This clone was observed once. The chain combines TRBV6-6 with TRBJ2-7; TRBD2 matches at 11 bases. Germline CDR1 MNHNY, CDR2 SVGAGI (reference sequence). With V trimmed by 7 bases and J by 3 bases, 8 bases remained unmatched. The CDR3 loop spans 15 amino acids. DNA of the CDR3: TGTGCCAGCAAGGGGACTAGCGGATTCGTCTACGAGCAGTACTTC. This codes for CASKGTSGFVYEQYF.

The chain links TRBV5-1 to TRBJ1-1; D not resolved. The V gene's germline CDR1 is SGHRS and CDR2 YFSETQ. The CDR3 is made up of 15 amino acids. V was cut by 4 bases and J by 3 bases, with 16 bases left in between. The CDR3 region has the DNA TGCGCCAGCAGCAGTCGGCGGGCGTCGGACACTGAAGCTTTCTTT. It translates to CASSSRRASDTEAFF.

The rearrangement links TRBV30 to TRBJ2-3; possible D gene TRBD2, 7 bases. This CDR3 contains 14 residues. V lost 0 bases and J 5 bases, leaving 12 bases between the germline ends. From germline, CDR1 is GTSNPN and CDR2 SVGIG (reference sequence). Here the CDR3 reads CAWSVGGQGDTQYF. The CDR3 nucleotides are TGTGCCTGGAGTGTCGGGGGGCAGGGAGATACGCAGTATTTT. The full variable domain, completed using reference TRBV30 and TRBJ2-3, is SQTIHQWPATLVQPVGSPLSLECTVEGTSNPNLYWYRQAAGRGLQLLFYSVGIGQISSEVPQNLSASRPQDRQFILSSKKLLLSDSGFYLCAWSVGGQGDTQYFGPGTRLTVL.

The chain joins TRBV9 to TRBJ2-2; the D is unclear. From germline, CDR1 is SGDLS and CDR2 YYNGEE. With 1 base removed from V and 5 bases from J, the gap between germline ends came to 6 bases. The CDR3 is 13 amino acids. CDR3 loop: CASSVSVTGELFF. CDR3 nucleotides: TGTGCCAGCAGCGTATCAGTGACCGGGGAGCTGTTTTTT.

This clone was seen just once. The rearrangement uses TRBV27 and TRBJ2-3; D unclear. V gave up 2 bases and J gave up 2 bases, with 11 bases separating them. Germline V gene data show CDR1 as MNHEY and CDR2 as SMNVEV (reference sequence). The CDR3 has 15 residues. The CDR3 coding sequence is TGTGCCAGCAGTTTAAGGACCCGCCACACAGATACGCAGTATTTT. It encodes CASSLRTRHTDTQYF.

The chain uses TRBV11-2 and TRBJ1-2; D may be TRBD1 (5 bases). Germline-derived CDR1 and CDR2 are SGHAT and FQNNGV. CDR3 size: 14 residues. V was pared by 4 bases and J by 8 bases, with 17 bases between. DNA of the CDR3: TGTGCCAGCAGCTCCGTCGGAGGGGCGCTGGGCTACACCTTC. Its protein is CASSSVGGALGYTF.

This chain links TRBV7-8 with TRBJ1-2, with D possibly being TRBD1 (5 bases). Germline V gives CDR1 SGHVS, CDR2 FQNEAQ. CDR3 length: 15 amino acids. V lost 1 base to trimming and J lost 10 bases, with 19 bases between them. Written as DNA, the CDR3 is TGTGCCAGCAGCTTAGTTCTCCCCAATCTAGGGGCCTACACCTTC. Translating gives CASSLVLPNLGAYTF.

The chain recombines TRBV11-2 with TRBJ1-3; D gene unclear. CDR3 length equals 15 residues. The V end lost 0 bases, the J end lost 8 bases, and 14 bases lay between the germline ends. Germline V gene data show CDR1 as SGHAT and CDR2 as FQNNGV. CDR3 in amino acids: CASSLDRLVLDTIYF. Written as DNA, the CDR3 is TGTGCCAGCAGCTTAGATCGGCTAGTATTGGACACCATATATTTT. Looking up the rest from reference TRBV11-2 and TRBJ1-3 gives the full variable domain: EAGVAQSPRYKIIEKRQSVAFWCNPISGHATLYWYQQILGQGPKLLIQFQNNGVVDDSQLPKDRFSAERLKGVDSTLKIQPAKLEDSAVYLCASSLDRLVLDTIYFGEGSWLTVV.

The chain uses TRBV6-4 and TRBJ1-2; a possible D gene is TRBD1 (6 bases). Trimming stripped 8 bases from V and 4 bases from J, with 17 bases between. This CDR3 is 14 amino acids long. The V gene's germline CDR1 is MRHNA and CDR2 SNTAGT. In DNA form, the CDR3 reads TGTGCCAGCCCGGTCGGGGGCAGGGGCTATGGCTACACCTTC. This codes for CASPVGGRGYGYTF.

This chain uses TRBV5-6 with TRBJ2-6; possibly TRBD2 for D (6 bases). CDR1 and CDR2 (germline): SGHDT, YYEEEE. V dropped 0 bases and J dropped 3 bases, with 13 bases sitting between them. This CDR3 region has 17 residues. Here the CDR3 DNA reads TGTGCCAGCAGCTTGGAGGGAGGTCGAAGTGGGGCCAACGTCCTGACTTTC. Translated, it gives CASSLEGGRSGANVLTF.

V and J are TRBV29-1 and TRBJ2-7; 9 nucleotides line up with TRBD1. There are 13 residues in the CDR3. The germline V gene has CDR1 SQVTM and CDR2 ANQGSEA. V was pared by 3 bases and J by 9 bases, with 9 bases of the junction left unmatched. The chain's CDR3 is CSVDGTGYQGQYF. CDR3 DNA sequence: TGCAGCGTTGACGGGACAGGGTACCAGGGGCAGTACTTC.

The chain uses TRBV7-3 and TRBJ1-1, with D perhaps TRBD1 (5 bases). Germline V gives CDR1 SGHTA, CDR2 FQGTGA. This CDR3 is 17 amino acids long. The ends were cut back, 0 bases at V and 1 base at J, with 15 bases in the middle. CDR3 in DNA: TGTGCCAGCAGCTTAACGACAGCTGGAGGGTCGAACACTGAAGCTTTCTTT. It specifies CASSLTTAGGSNTEAFF. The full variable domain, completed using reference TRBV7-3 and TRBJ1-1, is GAGVSQTPSNKVTEKGKYVELRCDPISGHTALYWYRQSLGQGPEFLIYFQGTGAADDSGLPNDRFFAVRPEGSVSTLKIQRTERGDSAVYLCASSLTTAGGSNTEAFFGQGTRLTVV.